This T cell receptor (beta chain) was obtained from a study of blood T cell repertoires in COVID-19. Per the authors' pipeline: How many nucleated cells were present was estimated from reference gene primer amplification. Sequenced by immunoSEQ multiplex PCR; TCRdb stores in-frame clones only, minus some. Clone size and the V and J calls come from that table; the DNA yielded D and trimming. This table holds about 220,000 clones, over 70% found once. Trimming pared 2 bases from V and 6 bases from J, leaving 15 bases between. Germline assignment: CDR1 SGHDT and CDR2 YYEEEE. The length of the CDR3 is 15 residues.

The V gene is TRBV5-6, the J gene TRBJ2-1, with TRBD2 as a possible D gene (6 bases). The sequence was collected from a woman in her 70s with acute or convalescent COVID-19. Sequencing was performed on peripheral blood. The CDR3 region is CASSFGGKPTNEQFF. The DNA of the CDR3 is TGTGCCAGCAGCTTCGGAGGGAAACCCACCAATGAGCAGTTCTTC.